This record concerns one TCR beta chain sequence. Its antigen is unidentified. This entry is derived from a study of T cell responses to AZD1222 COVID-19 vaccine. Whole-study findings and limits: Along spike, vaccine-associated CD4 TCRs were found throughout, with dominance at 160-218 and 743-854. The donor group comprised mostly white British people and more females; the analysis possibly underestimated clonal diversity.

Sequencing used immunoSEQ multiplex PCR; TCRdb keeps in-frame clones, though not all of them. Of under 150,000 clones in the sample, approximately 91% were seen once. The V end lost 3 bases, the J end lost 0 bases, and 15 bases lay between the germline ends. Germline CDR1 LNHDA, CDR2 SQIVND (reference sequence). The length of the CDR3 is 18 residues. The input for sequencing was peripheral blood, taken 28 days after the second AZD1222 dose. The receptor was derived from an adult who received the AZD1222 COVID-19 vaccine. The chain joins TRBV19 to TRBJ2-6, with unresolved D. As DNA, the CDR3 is TGTGCCAGTAGTATGTTGGTCAGTCCCAGCTCTGGGGCCAACGTCCTGACTTTC. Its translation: CASSMLVSPSSGANVLTF.